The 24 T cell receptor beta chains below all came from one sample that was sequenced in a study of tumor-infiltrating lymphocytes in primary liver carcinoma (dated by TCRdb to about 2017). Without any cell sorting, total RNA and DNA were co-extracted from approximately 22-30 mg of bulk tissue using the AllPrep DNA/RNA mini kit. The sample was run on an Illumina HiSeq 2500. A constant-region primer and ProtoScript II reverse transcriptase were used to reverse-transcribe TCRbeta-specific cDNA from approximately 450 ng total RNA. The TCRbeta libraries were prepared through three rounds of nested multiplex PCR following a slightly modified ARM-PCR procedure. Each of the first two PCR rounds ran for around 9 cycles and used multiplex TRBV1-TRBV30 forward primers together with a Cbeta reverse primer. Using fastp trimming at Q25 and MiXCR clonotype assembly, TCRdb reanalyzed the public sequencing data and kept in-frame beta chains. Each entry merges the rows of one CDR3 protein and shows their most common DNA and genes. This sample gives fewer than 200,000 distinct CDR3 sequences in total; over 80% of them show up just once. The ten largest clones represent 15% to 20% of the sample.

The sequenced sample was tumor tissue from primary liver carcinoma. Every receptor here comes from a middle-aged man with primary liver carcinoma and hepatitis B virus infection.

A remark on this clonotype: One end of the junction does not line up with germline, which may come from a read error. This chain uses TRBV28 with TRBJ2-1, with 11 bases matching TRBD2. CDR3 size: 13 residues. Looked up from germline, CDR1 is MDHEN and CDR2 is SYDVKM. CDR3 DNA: TGTGTCAGCAGCCTCGGGACTAGCGGTGAACAGTTCTTC. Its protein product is CVSSLGTSGEQFF.

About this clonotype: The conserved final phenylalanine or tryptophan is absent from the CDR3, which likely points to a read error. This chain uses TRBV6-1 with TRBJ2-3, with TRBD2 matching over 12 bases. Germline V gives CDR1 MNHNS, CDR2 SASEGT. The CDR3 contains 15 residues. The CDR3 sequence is CPSSPTSGRLDTQYL. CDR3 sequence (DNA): TGTCCCAGTAGTCCGACTAGCGGGAGATTAGATACCCAGTATTTG.

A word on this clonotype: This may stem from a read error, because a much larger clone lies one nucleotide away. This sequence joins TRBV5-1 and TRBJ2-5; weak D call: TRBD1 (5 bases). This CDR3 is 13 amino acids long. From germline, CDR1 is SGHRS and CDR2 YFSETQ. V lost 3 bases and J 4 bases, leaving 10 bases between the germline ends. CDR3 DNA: TGCGCCAGCAGCTCGGCAGGGTTAGAGACCCAGTACTTC. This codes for CASSSAGLETQYF.

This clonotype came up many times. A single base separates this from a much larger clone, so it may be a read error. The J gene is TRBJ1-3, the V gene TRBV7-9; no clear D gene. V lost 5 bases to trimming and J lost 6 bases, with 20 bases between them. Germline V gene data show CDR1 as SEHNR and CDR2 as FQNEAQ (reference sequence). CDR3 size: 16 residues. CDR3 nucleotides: TGTGCCAGCAGCCCACCCTCCGGGGTGAGTGAAAACACCATATATTTT. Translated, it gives CASSPPSGVSENTIYF.

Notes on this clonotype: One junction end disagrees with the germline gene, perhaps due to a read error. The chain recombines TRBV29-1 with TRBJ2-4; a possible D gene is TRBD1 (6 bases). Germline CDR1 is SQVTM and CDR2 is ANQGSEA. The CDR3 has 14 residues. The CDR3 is CSVRDTLGKNIQYF. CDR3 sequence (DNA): TGCAGCGTCCGGGACACCCTAGGCAAAAACATTCAGTATTTC.

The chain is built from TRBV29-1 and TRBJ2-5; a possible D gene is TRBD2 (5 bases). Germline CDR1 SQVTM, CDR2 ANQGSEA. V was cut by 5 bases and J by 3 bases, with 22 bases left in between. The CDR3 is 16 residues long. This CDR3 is CSVKPGGVILEETQYF. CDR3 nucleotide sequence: TGCAGCGTTAAACCTGGAGGAGTAATTCTGGAAGAGACCCAGTACTTC.

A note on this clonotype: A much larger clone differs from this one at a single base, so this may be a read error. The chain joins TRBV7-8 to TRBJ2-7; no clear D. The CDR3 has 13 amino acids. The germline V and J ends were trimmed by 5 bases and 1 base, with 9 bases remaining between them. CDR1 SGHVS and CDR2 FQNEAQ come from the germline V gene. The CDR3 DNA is TGTGCCAGCAGCCTGACTGATTCCTACGAGCAGTACTTC. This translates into CASSLTDSYEQYF.

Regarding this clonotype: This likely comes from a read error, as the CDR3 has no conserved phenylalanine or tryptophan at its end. This CDR3 is CSVADGPGELFL. In DNA form, the CDR3 reads TGCAGCGTTGCAGATGGTCCCGGGGAGCTGTTTTTA. The chain links TRBV29-1 to TRBJ2-2; D not certain. The CDR3 runs 12 residues. V shed 4 bases and J shed 6 bases, with 9 bases lying between them. Germline V gene sequence: CDR1 SQVTM, CDR2 ANQGSEA.

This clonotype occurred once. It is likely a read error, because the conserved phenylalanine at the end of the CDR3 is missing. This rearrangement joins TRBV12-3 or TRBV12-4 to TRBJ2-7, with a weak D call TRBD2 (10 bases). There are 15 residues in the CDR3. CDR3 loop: CTSRQGGASGSEQYL. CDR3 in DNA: TGTACCAGCAGACAGGGGGGGGCTAGCGGGAGCGAGCAGTACCTC.

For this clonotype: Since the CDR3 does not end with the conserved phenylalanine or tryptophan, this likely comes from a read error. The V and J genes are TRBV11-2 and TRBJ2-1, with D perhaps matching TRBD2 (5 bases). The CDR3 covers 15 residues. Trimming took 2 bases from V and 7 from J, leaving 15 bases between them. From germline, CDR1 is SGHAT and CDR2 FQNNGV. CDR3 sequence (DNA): TGTGCCAGCAGCTTAAGGAAAGGACCGGGGAATGAGCAGTTCTTA. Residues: CASSLRKGPGNEQFL.

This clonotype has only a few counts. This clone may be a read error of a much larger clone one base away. The CDR3 DNA follows: TGTGCCAGCAGCCAAGATGGAGGGGGCGTCACCCGGGAGCTGTTTTTT. This encodes CASSQDGGGVTRELFF. The V and J genes are TRBV4-2 and TRBJ2-2; D possibly corresponds to TRBD1 (7 bases). Germline V gene data show CDR1 as LGHNA and CDR2 as YNFKEQ. The CDR3 has 16 amino acids.

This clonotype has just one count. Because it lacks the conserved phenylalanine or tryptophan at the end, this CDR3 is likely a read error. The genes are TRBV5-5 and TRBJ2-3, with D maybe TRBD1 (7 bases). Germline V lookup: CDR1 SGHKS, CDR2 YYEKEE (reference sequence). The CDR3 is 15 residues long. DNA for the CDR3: TGTGCCAGCAGCTTCAGGGGGGCTAGTACAGATGCGCAGTATCTT. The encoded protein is CASSFRGASTDAQYL.

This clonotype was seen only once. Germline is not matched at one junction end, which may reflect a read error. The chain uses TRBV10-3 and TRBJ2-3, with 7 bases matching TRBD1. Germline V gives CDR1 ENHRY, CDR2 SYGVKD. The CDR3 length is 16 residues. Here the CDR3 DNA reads TGTGCCATCAGTGTTGGGACCCCAGGGGGTCCAGATATGCAGTATTTT. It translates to CAISVGTPGGPDMQYF.

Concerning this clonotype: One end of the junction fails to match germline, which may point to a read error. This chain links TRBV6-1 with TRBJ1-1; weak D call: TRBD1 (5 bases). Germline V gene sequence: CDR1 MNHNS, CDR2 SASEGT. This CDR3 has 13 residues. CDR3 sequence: CASNDSLNTKAFF. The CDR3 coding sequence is TGTGCCAGCAATGACAGCTTGAACACTAAAGCTTTCTTT.

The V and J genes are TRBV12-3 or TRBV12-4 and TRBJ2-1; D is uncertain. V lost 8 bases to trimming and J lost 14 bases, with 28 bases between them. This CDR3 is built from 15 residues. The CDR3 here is CASQPSRQAYNDEFF. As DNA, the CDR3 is TGTGCCAGCCAACCGAGCAGACAAGCTTACAATGACGAGTTCTTC.

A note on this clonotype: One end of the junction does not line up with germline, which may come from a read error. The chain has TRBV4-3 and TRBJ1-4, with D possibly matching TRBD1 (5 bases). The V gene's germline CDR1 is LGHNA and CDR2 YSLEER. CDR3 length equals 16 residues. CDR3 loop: CASSQNLRGRNEKVFF. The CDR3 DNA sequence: TGCGCCAGCAGCCAAAATCTTAGGGGACGAAATGAAAAAGTGTTTTTT.

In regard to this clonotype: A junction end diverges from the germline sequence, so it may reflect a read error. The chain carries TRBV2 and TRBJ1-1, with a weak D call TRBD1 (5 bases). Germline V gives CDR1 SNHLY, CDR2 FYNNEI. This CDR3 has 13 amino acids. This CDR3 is CPSKETDDTEAFF. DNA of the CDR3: TGTCCCAGCAAGGAGACAGACGACACTGAAGCTTTCTTT. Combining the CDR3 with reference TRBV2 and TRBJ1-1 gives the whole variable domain EPEVTQTPSHQVTQMGQEVILRCVPISNHLYFYWYRQILGQKVEFLVSFYNNEISEKSEIFDDQFSVERPDGSNFTLKIRSTKLEDSAMYFCPSKETDDTEAFFGQGTRLTVV.

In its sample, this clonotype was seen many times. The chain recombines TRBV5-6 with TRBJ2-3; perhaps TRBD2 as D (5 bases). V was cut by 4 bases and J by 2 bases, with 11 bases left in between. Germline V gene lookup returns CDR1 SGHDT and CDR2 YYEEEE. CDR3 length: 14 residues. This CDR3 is CASSRGRLTDTQYF. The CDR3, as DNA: TGTGCCAGCAGCCGGGGAAGGCTCACAGATACGCAGTATTTT.

The CDR3 DNA reads as TGTGCCAGCAGGTCGGGAGGTAGCGGAAGGACCGGGGAGCTGTTTTTT. Amino acids: CASRSGGSGRTGELFF. V usage is TRBV5-4 and J usage is TRBJ2-2, with 7 bases aligning to TRBD2. The V gene end was trimmed by 5 bases and the J gene end by 5 bases; junction bases not matched to a gene: 12. This CDR3 region has 16 residues. CDR1 is SGHNT, CDR2 YYREEE, per germline (reference sequence). Filled out from reference TRBV5-4 and TRBJ2-2, the complete variable domain reads ETGVTQSPTHLIKTRGQQVTLRCSSQSGHNTVSWYQQALGQGPQFIFQYYREEENGRGNFPPRFSGLQFPNYSSELNVNALELDDSALYLCASRSGGSGRTGELFFGEGSRLTVL.

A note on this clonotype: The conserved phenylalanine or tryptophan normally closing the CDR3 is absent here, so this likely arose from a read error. This chain's CDR3 is CASSSGKSEIPQETQYL. Written as DNA, the CDR3 is TGTGCCAGCAGTTCCGGAAAGTCAGAGATCCCTCAAGAGACCCAGTACCTA. This chain links TRBV6-5 with TRBJ2-5, with D hard to call. Germline V lookup: CDR1 MNHEY, CDR2 SVGAGI. V shed 4 bases and J shed 2 bases, with 20 bases lying between them. This CDR3 is 17 amino acids long.

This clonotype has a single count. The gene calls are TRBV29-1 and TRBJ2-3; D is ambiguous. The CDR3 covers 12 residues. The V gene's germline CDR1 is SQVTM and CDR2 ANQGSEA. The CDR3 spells CRIGAKVATQYF. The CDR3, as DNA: TGCAGAATTGGTGCCAAGGTGGCTACGCAGTATTTT.

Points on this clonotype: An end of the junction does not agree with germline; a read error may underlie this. The CDR3 bases are TGTGCCTGCAGTTTATCCCGGACAGGGAGCTACGAGCAGTACTTC. It specifies CACSLSRTGSYEQYF. This rearrangement joins TRBV28 to TRBJ2-7, with 8 bases that match TRBD1. CDR3 size: 15 residues. Germline CDR1 MDHEN, CDR2 SYDVKM.

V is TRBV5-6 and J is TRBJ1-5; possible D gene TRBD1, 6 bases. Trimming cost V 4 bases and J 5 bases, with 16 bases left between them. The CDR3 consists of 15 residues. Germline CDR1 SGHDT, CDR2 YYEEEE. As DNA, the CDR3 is TGTGCCAGCAGCATCTTGGGCGGGGGCCATCAGCCCCAGCATTTT. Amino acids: CASSILGGGHQPQHF.

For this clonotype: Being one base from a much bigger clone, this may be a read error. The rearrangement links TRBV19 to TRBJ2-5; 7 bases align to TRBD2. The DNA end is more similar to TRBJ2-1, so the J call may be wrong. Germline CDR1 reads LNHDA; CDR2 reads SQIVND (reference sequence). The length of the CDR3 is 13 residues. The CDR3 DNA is TGTGCCAGTAGTACCCGGACTAGAGGCTTCCAGTTCTTC. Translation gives CASSTRTRGFQFF.